The 4 T cell receptor beta chains given below trace back to one sample, sequenced in a study of blood T cell repertoires in COVID-19. The protocol was immunoSEQ multiplex PCR, while the TCRdb copy is restricted to in-frame clones and leaves out a portion. The table records roughly 400,000 clones, about 89% of them present only once. The sequencing sample was made of PBMCs or T cells enriched from blood (not recorded which). These receptors came from a woman aged 40 to 50 who had been exposed to COVID-19.

The chain recombines TRBV7-2 with TRBJ2-7; TRBD1 aligns across 9 bases. Per the germline V gene, CDR1 is SGHTA and CDR2 is FQGNSA. Germline trimming cut 1 base from V and 3 bases from J; bases unmatched to any gene: 4. The CDR3 covers 15 residues. This CDR3 reads CASSLERTGDYEQYF. In DNA, the CDR3 is TGTGCCAGCAGCTTAGAGCGGACAGGGGACTACGAGCAGTACTTC.

The chain links TRBV12-3 or TRBV12-4 to TRBJ1-1; D remains unclear. V lost 2 bases to trimming and J lost 4 bases, with 5 bases between them. The CDR3 sequence is 12 residues long. The DNA for the CDR3 is TGTGCCAGCAGTTTAAGTAGCACTGAAGCTTTCTTT. This translates into CASSLSSTEAFF.

The CDR3 DNA reads TGCAGTGCTAGTGGGCGTGCTTCGCGGGAGAAAGAGCAGTACTTC. Translated, it gives CSASGRASREKEQYF. This chain connects TRBV20-1 to TRBJ2-7; 7 nucleotides line up with TRBD2. V was pared by 3 bases and J by 7 bases, with 15 bases of the junction left unmatched. This CDR3 is built from 15 residues. The germline V gene encodes CDR1 DFQATT and CDR2 SNEGSKA (reference sequence).

The genes are TRBV2 and TRBJ1-2; maybe TRBD1 (6 bases). Germline V gene data show CDR1 as SNHLY and CDR2 as FYNNEI. The CDR3 covers 15 residues. Trimming left V 6 bases short and J 4 bases short, with 18 bases between. The CDR3 DNA sequence: TGTGCCAGCAGCGAAACTGGGACATCCCCCTATGGCTACACCTTC. It encodes CASSETGTSPYGYTF.